This T cell receptor beta chain was identified during a study of identical twins. General observations from the study: Clonotypes of the beta chain that were abundant in cord blood carried fewer insertions (memory repertoires showed none). Within monozygotic twins, out-of-frame TCR alpha sharing was underestimated by the models.

This clonotype was seen a handful of times. Its antigen is not identified. Trimming took 1 base from V and 11 from J; bases not matched to a gene: 9. The CDR3 totals 14 residues. Germline loops: CDR1 SGDLS, CDR2 YYNGEE. TCRdb fed the 5' RACE reads into MiXCR, producing one record per CDR3 protein. The table lists 690,000 or so distinct CDR3 sequences, more than 6.5% of them singletons. Every one of the donors was a healthy Caucasian. These data were likewise used in another study, on yellow fever vaccine responses in identical twins.

This TCR was recovered from a woman aged 18-29 years in good health. The sequenced sample was PBMCs. V gene TRBV9 combines with J gene TRBJ1-1; TRBD1 agrees at 9 bases. DNA for the CDR3: TGTGCCAGCAGCGTACCGGGACAGGGACTTGGGGCTTTCTTT. This gives the protein CASSVPGQGLGAFF.